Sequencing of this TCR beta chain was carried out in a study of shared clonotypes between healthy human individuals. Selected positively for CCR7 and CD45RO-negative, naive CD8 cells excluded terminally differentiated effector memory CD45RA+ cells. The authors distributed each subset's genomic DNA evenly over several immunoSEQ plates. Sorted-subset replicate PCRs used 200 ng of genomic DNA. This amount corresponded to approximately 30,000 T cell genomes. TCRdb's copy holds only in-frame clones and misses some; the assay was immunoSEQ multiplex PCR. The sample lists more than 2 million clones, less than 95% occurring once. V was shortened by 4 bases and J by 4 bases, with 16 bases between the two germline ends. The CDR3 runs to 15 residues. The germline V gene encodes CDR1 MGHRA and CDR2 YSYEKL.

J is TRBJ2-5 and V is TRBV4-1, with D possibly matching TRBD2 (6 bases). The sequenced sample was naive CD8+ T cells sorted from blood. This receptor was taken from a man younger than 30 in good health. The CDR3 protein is CASSLLPGVRETQYF. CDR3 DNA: TGCGCCAGCAGCCTTCTGCCGGGGGTCCGAGAGACCCAGTACTTC.